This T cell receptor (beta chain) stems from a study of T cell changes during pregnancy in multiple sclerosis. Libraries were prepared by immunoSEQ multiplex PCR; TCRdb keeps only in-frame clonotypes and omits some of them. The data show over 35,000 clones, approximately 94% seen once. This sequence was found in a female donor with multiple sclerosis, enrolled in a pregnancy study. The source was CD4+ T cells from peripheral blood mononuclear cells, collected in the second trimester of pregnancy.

CDR3 sequence: CASSLGTGDTEAFF. DNA of the CDR3: TGTGCCAGCAGCTTAGGGACAGGGGACACTGAAGCTTTCTTT. V and J are TRBV7-8 and TRBJ1-1; 9 positions agree with TRBD1. The CDR3 length is 14 residues. Trimming took 1 base from V and 3 from J; bases not matched to a gene: 0. Germline V CDR1 and CDR2: SGHVS, FQNEAQ.